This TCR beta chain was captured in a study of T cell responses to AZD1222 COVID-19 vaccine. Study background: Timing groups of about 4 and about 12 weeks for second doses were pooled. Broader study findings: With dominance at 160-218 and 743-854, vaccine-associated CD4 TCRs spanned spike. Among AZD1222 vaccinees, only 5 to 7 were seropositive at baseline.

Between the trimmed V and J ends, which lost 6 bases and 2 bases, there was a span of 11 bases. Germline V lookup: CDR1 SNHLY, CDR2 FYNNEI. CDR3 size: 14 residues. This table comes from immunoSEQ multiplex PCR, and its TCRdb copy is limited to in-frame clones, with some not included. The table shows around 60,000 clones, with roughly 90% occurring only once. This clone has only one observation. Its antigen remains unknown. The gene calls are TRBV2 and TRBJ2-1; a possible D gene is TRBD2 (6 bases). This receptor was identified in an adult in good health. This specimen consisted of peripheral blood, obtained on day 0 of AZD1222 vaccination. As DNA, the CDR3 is TGTGCCAGCAGGGAGGGGTCGACCTACAATGAGCAGTTCTTC. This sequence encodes CASREGSTYNEQFF.